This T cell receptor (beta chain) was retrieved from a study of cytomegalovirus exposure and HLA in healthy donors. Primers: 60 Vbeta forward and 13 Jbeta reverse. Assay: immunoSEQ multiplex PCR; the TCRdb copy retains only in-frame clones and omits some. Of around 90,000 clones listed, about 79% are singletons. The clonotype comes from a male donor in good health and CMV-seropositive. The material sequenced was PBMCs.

CDR3 in DNA: TGTGCCAGCTCTCTCTTGGACAGTAATGAAAAACTGTTTTTT. It yields the protein CASSLLDSNEKLFF. The chain recombines TRBV18 with TRBJ1-4; D might be TRBD1 (6 bases). The V and J ends lost 6 bases and 4 bases respectively, with 12 bases between them. This CDR3 is 14 amino acids long. Germline V CDR1 and CDR2: KGHSH, LQKENI.